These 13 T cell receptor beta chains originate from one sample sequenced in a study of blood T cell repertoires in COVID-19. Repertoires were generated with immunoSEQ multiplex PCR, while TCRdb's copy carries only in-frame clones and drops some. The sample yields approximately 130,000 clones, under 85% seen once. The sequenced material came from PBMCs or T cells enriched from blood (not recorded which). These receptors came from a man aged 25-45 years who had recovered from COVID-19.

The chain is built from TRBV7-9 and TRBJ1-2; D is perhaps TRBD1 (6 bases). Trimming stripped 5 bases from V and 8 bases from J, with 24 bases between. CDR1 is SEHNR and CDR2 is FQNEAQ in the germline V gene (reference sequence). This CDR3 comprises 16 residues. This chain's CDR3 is CASSRGMTGTSEGYTF. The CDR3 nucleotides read TGTGCCAGCAGCCGAGGAATGACAGGCACAAGCGAAGGCTACACCTTC.

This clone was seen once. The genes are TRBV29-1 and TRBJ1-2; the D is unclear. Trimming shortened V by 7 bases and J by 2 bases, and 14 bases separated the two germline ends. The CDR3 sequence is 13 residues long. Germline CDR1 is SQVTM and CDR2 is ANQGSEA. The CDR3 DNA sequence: TGCAGCGCCCTGGGTGGGCAGAACTATGGCTACACCTTC. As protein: CSALGGQNYGYTF.

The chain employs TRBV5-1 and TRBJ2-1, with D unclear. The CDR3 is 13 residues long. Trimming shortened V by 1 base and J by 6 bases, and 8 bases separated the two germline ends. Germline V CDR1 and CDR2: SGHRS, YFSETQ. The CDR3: CASSLSPFNEQFF. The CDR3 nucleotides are TGCGCCAGCAGCTTGAGCCCGTTCAATGAGCAGTTCTTC. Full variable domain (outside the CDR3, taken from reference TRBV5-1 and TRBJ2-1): KAGVTQTPRYLIKTRGQQVTLSCSPISGHRSVSWYQQTPGQGLQFLFEYFSETQRNKGNFPGRFSGRQFSNSRSEMNVSTLELGDSALYLCASSLSPFNEQFFGPGTRLTVL.

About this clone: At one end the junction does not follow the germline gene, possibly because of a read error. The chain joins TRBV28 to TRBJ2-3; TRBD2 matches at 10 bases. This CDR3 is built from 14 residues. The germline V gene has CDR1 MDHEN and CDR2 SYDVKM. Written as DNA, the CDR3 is TGTGCCAGCAGTTTATCAGTCAAAGCGGGAGGGCCGGATTTT. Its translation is CASSLSVKAGGPDF.

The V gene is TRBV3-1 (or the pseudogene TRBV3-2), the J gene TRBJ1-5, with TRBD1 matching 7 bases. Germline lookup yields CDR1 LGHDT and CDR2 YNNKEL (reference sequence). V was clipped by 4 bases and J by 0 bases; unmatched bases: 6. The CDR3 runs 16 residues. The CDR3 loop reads CASSPGTEYSNQPQHF. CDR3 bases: TGTGCCAGCAGCCCCGGGACAGAATATAGCAATCAGCCCCAGCATTTT.

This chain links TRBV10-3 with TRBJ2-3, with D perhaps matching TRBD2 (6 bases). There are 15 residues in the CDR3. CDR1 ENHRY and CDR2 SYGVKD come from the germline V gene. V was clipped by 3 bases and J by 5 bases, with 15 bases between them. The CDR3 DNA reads TGTGCCATCAGTGATGCGGCCGCGCGGGGAGATACGCAGTATTTT. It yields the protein CAISDAAARGDTQYF.

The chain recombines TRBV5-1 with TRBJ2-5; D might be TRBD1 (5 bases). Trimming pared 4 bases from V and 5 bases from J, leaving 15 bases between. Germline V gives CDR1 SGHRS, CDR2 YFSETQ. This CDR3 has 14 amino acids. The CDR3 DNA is TGCGCCAGCAGCCCGACAGTCGGGCGGGAGACCCAGTACTTC. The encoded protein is CASSPTVGRETQYF.

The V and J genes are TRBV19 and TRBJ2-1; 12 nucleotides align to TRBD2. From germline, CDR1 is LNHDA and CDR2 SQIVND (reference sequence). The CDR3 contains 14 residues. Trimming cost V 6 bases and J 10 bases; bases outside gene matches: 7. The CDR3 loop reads CASSPSGGAREQFF. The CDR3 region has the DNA TGTGCCAGTAGCCCTAGCGGGGGGGCTCGGGAGCAGTTCTTC.

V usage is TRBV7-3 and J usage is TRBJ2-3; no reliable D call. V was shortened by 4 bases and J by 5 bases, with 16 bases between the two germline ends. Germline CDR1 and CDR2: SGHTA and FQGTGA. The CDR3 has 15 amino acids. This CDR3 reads CASSSPAAGLDTQYF. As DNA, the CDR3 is TGTGCCAGCAGCTCGCCCGCGGCCGGGTTAGATACGCAGTATTTT.

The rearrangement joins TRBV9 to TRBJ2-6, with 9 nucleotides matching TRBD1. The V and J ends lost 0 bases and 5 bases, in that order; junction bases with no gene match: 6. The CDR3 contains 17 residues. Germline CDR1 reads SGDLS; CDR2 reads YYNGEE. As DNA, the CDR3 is TGTGCCAGCAGCGTAGGGGCGGACAGGGGTTGGGCCAACGTCCTGACTTTC. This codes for CASSVGADRGWANVLTF.

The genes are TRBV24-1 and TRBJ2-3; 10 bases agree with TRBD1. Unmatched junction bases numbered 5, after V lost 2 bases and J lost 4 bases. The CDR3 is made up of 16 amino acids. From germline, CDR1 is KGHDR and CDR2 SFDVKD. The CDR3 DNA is TGTGCCACCAGTGATTCGCAGGGGACAGGGGCAGATACGCAGTATTTT. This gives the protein CATSDSQGTGADTQYF.

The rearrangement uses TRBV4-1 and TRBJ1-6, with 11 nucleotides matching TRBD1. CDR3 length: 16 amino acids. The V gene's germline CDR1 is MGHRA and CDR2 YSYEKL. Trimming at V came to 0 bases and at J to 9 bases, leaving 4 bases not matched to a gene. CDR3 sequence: CASSQEGQGAISPLHF. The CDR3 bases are TGCGCCAGCAGCCAAGAAGGACAGGGGGCGATTTCACCCCTCCACTTT.

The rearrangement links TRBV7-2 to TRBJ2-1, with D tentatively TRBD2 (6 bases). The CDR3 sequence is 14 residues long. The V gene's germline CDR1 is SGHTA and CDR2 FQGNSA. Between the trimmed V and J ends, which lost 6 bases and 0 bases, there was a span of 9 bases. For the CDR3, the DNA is TGTGCCAGCAGTACTAGCTCCTCCTACAATGAGCAGTTCTTC. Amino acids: CASSTSSSYNEQFF.